This T cell receptor beta chain was identified in a study of shared clonotypes between healthy human individuals. As regards this clone: A much larger clone differs by one base, so this may be a read error. The CDR3 ends on some other residue instead of the conserved phenylalanine or tryptophan, so this is likely a read error. The same CDR3 arises from other DNA sequences in this sample as well.

The V and J ends lost 0 bases and 0 bases respectively, with 3 bases between them. Germline CDR1 and CDR2: PRHDT and FYEKMQ (reference sequence). The CDR3 is made up of 15 amino acids. Generated by immunoSEQ multiplex PCR, the TCRdb table keeps only in-frame clones and is missing some. The sample holds over 400,000 clones; approximately 81% are singletons and the top ten take roughly 12%. The source material was PBMCs. This TCR was sampled from a middle-aged woman in good health. Some clones in this sample may be carry-over from other donors' samples. The chain carries TRBV13 and TRBJ2-6, with D uncertain. CDR3 in DNA: TGTGCCAGCAGCTTAGGTCGCTCTGGGGCCAACGTCCTGACTCTC. It specifies CASSLGRSGANVLTL.